This entry describes one TCR beta chain. The antigen it binds to is not known. No clone much larger than this one lies a single base away; base qualities are absent. This sample was taken from a study of blood T cell repertoires in COVID-19 (dated by TCRdb to about 2020). For the study in its entirety: Samples covering the acute and convalescent phases of COVID-19 were provided by collaborators in the United States, Italy and Spain. The material from the prospective study consisted of cDNA or gDNA derived from T cells, B-cell-depleted T cells, or PBMCs. Where available, HLA class I and class II types were obtained from metadata supplied by the sample provider rather than from assay-based typing. Nearly every sample came with metadata listing a de-identified subject ID, COVID-19 status, age in years and sex. The repertoires were made available in a free public database intended to serve as a resource for research on the immune response to SARS-CoV-2. The samples were drawn from two sources: the first 160 participants of the ongoing ImmuneRACE study, and fewer than 1,500 subjects contributed by 6 global collaborators. The dataset comprised deeply sampled blood TCRbeta repertoires from subjects exposed to, actively infected with, or recovered from COVID-19. Study-wide findings and limitations: The amount of clinical and demographic metadata varied by source and participant and was provided uncurated.

One collaborating source in Seattle enrolled patients while the patients were actively infected and followed the patients over time throughout the course of disease. The collaborating institutions used their own protocols to collect whole blood in K2EDTA tubes. For TCRbeta analysis, collaborators shipped samples as frozen whole blood, isolated PBMCs, or DNA extracted from either of those sample types. V loses 8 bases, J loses 2 bases, and the germline ends lie 20 bases apart. Per the germline V gene (reference sequence), MNHEY is the CDR1 and SMNVEV is the CDR2. The CDR3 has 16 amino acids, counting the end cysteine and phenylalanine. The CDR3 DNA has 48 bases and is translated from base 1. TCRbeta CDR3 regions were amplified from genomic DNA using the immunoSEQ Assay, a bias-controlled multiplex PCR. The study's own analysis went as follows. The number of nucleated cells in each sample was estimated by amplification of reference gene primers within the assay. To quantify the absolute abundance of each unique TCRbeta CDR3 rearrangement, sequence reads were collapsed and filtered. For each sample, productive Simpson clonality was calculated by taking the square root of Simpson's diversity index across productive rearrangements. Entries here come from immuneACCESS through TCRdb and include only in-frame sequences with V and J called. Some clones fail to appear in such tables; in the studies checked, an unresolved V gene covers under half of the shortfall, and the cause of the remainder is unknown. The V and J calls and clone size come from that table; D and trimming were worked out from the DNA. The sample contains about 350,000 clones, about 92% of them found a single time. Jointly, the top ten make up around 3.9% of the sample.

The chain links TRBV27 with TRBJ2-3; TRBD2 might be the D gene, on 5 matching bases. The TCR was taken from a woman aged 55 to 70 with COVID-19, enrolled during active disease. The sequencing sample was made of peripheral blood. The nucleotides read TGTGCCAGCTCCCCCCTCGGGAACAGCTACACAGATACGCAGTATTTT. Translated, this gives CASSPLGNSYTDTQYF.